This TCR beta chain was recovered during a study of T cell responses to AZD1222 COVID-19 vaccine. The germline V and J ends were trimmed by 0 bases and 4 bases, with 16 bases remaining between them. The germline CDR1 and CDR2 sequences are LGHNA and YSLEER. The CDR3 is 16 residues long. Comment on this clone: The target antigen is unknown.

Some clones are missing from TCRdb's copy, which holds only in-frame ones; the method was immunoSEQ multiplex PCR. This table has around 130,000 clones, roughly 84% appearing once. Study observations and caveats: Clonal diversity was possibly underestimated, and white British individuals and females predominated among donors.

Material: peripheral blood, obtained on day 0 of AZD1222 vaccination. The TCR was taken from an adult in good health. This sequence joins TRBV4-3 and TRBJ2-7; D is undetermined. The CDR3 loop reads CASSQDRNTNGYEQYF. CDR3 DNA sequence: TGCGCCAGCAGCCAAGATAGGAACACGAACGGTTACGAGCAGTACTTC.